This T cell receptor (beta chain) appears in the sequencing data of a study of cytomegalovirus exposure and HLA in healthy donors. This CDR3 contains 12 residues. Germline values: CDR1 MNHNS, CDR2 SASEGT. The germline V and J ends were trimmed by 3 bases and 7 bases, with 9 bases remaining between them. Primers: 60 Vbeta forward and 13 Jbeta reverse. Clones were read by immunoSEQ multiplex PCR, and TCRdb kept only the in-frame ones, dropping some. Of around 62,000 clones listed, around 80% are singletons. The sequenced sample consisted of PBMCs. The clonotype comes from a man aged 35 to 55 in good health and CMV-seronegative. The chain is built from TRBV6-1 and TRBJ1-2; D is possibly TRBD1 (5 bases). CDR3 coding DNA: TGTGCCAGCAGTGACAGGGTGCTTGGCTACACCTTC. Encoded protein: CASSDRVLGYTF.